This T cell receptor beta chain was observed in a study of PD-1 blockade in classical Hodgkin lymphoma. Regarding the study as a whole: Exclusion applied to patients who initiated nivolumab less than 1 year following ASCT. Reported findings placed baseline TCR diversity lower in newly diagnosed patients (compared with healthy donors).

This clone was recorded only once. As yet, its antigen is unknown. Clones were sequenced by immunoSEQ multiplex PCR, and TCRdb holds only the in-frame ones, with some missing. The sample consists of about 60,000 clones, under 95% of them appearing once. Time point reported: cycle 4 day 1 (C4D1), after 6 weeks of nivolumab. Each and every patient relapsed after autologous stem cell transplantation, and patients got differing brentuximab vedotin exposure. Best responses fell into complete response, partial response or progressive disease. The receptor was isolated from a human donor with classical Hodgkin lymphoma. Source: peripheral blood mononuclear cells (PBMCs), taken before the fourth cycle of nivolumab.

CDR3 residues: CASSSGTAPGEQYF. The DNA of the CDR3 is TGTGCCAGCAGCTCAGGGACAGCCCCCGGGGAGCAGTACTTC. V is TRBV7-8 and J is TRBJ2-7, with TRBD1 matching 7 bases. The V gene end was trimmed by 4 bases and the J gene end by 7 bases; junction bases not matched to a gene: 10. Germline CDR1 and CDR2: SGHVS and FQNEAQ. The CDR3 runs to 14 residues.